The source of this TCR beta chain is a study of cytomegalovirus exposure and HLA in healthy donors. CDR3 length: 18 residues. V gave up 1 base and J gave up 1 base, with 14 bases separating them. In germline, CDR1 is LNHDA, CDR2 SQIVND (reference sequence). 13 Jbeta primers and 60 Vbeta primers were used for the PCR. The protocol was immunoSEQ multiplex PCR, while the TCRdb copy is restricted to in-frame clones and leaves out a portion. Of under 200,000 clones listed, roughly 87% are singletons. About this clone itself: Antigen: not known.

Regarding the study as a whole: A reported reduction in N-insertions relative to the roughly 610-donor mean was seen in an Asian-associated ancestry cluster in a later analysis.

The receptor's source is a woman aged 45 to 65 in good health and CMV-seronegative. This chain connects TRBV19 to TRBJ2-6, with D possibly being TRBD1 (6 bases). Source material: PBMCs. This CDR3 reads CASSIGRGGQSGANVLTF. The CDR3 DNA sequence: TGTGCCAGTAGTATAGGTCGGGGCGGACAGTCTGGGGCCAACGTCCTGACTTTC.